Detailed here is one T cell receptor (beta chain). As yet, its antigen is unknown. The CDR3 has 17 residues. Trimming took 0 bases from V and 5 from J, leaving 19 bases between them. The germline V gene has CDR1 KGHSH and CDR2 LQKENI. This sample stems from a study of T-cell reconstitution after alpha-beta-depleted transplantation in children. Study-wide results and caveats: Counts and diversity of T cells one year after transplant came mostly from newly produced T cells. Diversity of TCRbeta at day 60 was high in some patients, arising from surviving recipient T cells and thymic progenitors. Several hundred graft clones that had expanded were reportedly the source of alpha-beta T cells about two months after transplant.

Unique molecular identifiers were used to barcode this TCRbeta library. Via MiXCR, TCRdb re-called the PCR reads, giving one row per CDR3 protein. The sample consists of about 290,000 distinct CDR3 sequences, around 9.1% of them appearing once. The chain links TRBV18 to TRBJ2-5, with D possibly matching TRBD2 (6 bases). The specimen was PBMCs, collected before TCRalphabeta/CD19-depleted stem cell transplant. The TCR was taken from a boy under three years old with acute myeloid leukemia, due to receive a stem cell transplant. This CDR3 reads CASSPPGGHNFLETQYF. In DNA, the CDR3 is TGTGCCAGCTCACCACCGGGAGGACACAACTTTTTGGAGACCCAGTACTTC.